Listed here are 25 T cell receptor beta chains from one sample, sequenced in a study of T cell changes during pregnancy in multiple sclerosis. Some clones are missing from TCRdb's copy, which holds only in-frame ones; the method was immunoSEQ multiplex PCR. The sample shows about 49,000 clones, roughly 92% of them seen only once. The sequences come from CD8+ T cells from peripheral blood mononuclear cells, collected before pregnancy. The receptors were gathered from a female donor with multiple sclerosis, enrolled in a pregnancy study.

The V gene is TRBV9, the J gene TRBJ1-2; TRBD1 matches 9 bases. The CDR3 extends over 16 amino acids. V dropped 2 bases and J dropped 1; count of bases not matched to a gene: 6. Germline CDR1 and CDR2: SGDLS and YYNGEE. CDR3 loop: CASSVGGTGLNYGYTF. The CDR3 DNA is TGTGCCAGCAGCGTCGGAGGGACAGGGCTTAACTATGGCTACACCTTC.

This chain links TRBV7-9 with TRBJ2-6; D not resolved. The CDR3 spans 14 residues. The V end was cut by 4 bases, the J end by 5 bases, with 9 bases between. The germline CDR1 and CDR2 sequences are SEHNR and FQNEAQ (reference sequence). As DNA, the CDR3 is TGTGCCAGCAGCTCGATATCTAGGGCCAACGTCCTGACTTTC. Protein product: CASSSISRANVLTF.

The chain carries TRBV7-9 and TRBJ2-7; D gene ambiguous. Trimming stripped 0 bases from V and 2 bases from J, with 8 bases between. Germline CDR1 SEHNR, CDR2 FQNEAQ (reference sequence). This CDR3 comprises 14 residues. This chain's CDR3 is CASSLAARTYEQYF. CDR3 sequence (DNA): TGTGCCAGCAGCTTAGCGGCAAGAACCTACGAGCAGTACTTC.

The chain couples TRBV5-5 to TRBJ1-1, with D uncertain. The CDR3 covers 16 residues. In germline, CDR1 is SGHKS, CDR2 YYEKEE (reference sequence). V lost 1 base and J lost 0, with 13 bases in between. For the CDR3, the DNA is TGTGCCAGCAGCTTGAATTCACAGTACATGAACACTGAAGCTTTCTTT. This sequence encodes CASSLNSQYMNTEAFF. The complete variable domain, with remaining parts taken from reference TRBV5-5 and TRBJ1-1, reads DAGVTQSPTHLIKTRGQQVTLRCSPISGHKSVSWYQQVLGQGPQFIFQYYEKEERGRGNFPDRFSARQFPNYSSELNVNALLLGDSALYLCASSLNSQYMNTEAFFGQGTRLTVV.

This chain connects TRBV4-3 to TRBJ2-7, with D possibly matching TRBD1 (5 bases). Germline CDR1 and CDR2: LGHNA and YSLEER. V lost 3 bases to trimming and J lost 2 bases, with 14 bases between them. The CDR3 covers 15 residues. This chain's CDR3 is CASSQFRGAAYEQYF. DNA of the CDR3: TGCGCCAGCAGCCAGTTTCGTGGGGCAGCCTACGAGCAGTACTTC.

The rearrangement joins TRBV28 to TRBJ2-7; TRBD1 is a possible D gene (6 bases). Germline V gene sequence: CDR1 MDHEN, CDR2 SYDVKM. This CDR3 is 18 amino acids long. V lost 2 bases and J lost 3, with 23 bases in between. The CDR3 protein is CASSLLWGHTGAHYEQYF. CDR3 coding DNA: TGTGCCAGCAGTTTACTCTGGGGACACACTGGGGCCCACTACGAGCAGTACTTC.

This clone appeared a single time. The chain has TRBV12-1 and TRBJ1-2; the listed D gene, TRBD1, was not tested against the DNA. TRBV12-1 has pseudogene status. The CDR3 is 14 amino acids. CDR3 sequence: CASSPRQGLYGYTF. The CDR3 DNA reads as TGTGCCAGCAGCCCAAGACAGGGCCTCTATGGCTACACCTTC.

This chain links TRBV27 with TRBJ2-2; weak D call: TRBD2 (5 bases). V dropped 7 bases and J dropped 6 bases, with 12 bases sitting between them. Germline CDR1 MNHEY, CDR2 SMNVEV (reference sequence). The CDR3 length is 13 residues. The CDR3 DNA reads TGTGCCAGCACCACACCCGGGGCCGGGGAGCTGTTTTTT. As protein: CASTTPGAGELFF.

The V and J genes are TRBV5-1 and TRBJ2-1, with 8 bases matching TRBD2. CDR1 SGHRS and CDR2 YFSETQ come from the germline V gene. The CDR3 length is 15 residues. Germline trimming cut 3 bases from V and 2 bases from J; bases unmatched to any gene: 4. The CDR3 is CASSSGGGPYNEQFF. The CDR3 DNA is TGCGCCAGCAGCTCGGGGGGGGGTCCCTACAATGAGCAGTTCTTC.

The chain uses TRBV6-1 and TRBJ2-7, with 8 bases identical to TRBD1. Germline CDR1 MNHNS, CDR2 SASEGT. The CDR3 length is 13 residues. Unmatched junction bases numbered 7, after V lost 10 bases and J lost 2 bases. CDR3 loop: CATLDRVAYEQYF. In nucleotides, the CDR3 is TGTGCCACCTTGGACAGGGTTGCCTACGAGCAGTACTTC.

This clone occurred a few times. This chain connects TRBV7-9 to TRBJ1-1; 9 nucleotides line up with TRBD1. This CDR3 region has 16 residues. The V segment lost 6 bases and the J segment 0 bases; nucleotides outside the gene matches: 8. Germline V gene data show CDR1 as SEHNR and CDR2 as FQNEAQ (reference sequence). Here the CDR3 DNA reads TGTGCCAGCAGGGGGGACAGGGATGGCTTGAACACTGAAGCTTTCTTT. Translation: CASRGDRDGLNTEAFF.

The chain has TRBV5-6 and TRBJ1-6, with D tentatively TRBD1 (5 bases). With 3 bases removed from V and 5 bases from J, the gap between germline ends came to 9 bases. There are 14 residues in the CDR3. Germline lookup yields CDR1 SGHDT and CDR2 YYEEEE. DNA of the CDR3: TGTGCCAGCAGCTCAGGGTCCCATAATTCACCCCTCCACTTT. It yields the protein CASSSGSHNSPLHF. Supplemented by reference TRBV5-6 and TRBJ1-6, the full variable domain reads DAGVTQSPTHLIKTRGQQVTLRCSPKSGHDTVSWYQQALGQGPQFIFQYYEEEERQRGNFPDRFSGHQFPNYSSELNVNALLLGDSALYLCASSSGSHNSPLHFGNGTRLTVT.

The rearrangement joins TRBV11-2 to TRBJ2-7; 9 nucleotides align to TRBD1. The V gene's germline CDR1 is SGHAT and CDR2 FQNNGV. The CDR3 runs 14 residues. V trimming: 5 bases; J trimming: 5 bases; junction bases outside the gene matches: 7. CDR3 residues: CASSERTGVDEQYF. The CDR3, as DNA: TGTGCCAGCAGCGAACGGACAGGGGTCGACGAGCAGTACTTC.

V and J are TRBV30 and TRBJ1-3, with TRBD1 matching 7 bases. CDR3 size: 14 residues. Trimming cost V 2 bases and J 6 bases; bases outside gene matches: 7. Germline V gives CDR1 GTSNPN, CDR2 SVGIG (reference sequence). The CDR3 reads CAWSLGGEANTIYF. DNA of the CDR3: TGTGCCTGGAGTTTAGGGGGCGAAGCAAACACCATATATTTT.

In its sample, this clone was seen a few times. The CDR3 region is CASSFGTEAFF. The CDR3 nucleotides are TGTGCCAGCAGCTTCGGGACTGAAGCTTTCTTT. V and J are TRBV5-6 and TRBJ1-1; D is unclear. Germline V gene sequence: CDR1 SGHDT, CDR2 YYEEEE. The V and J ends lost 2 bases and 5 bases respectively, with 4 bases between them. The CDR3 is made up of 11 amino acids.

This chain joins TRBV6-5 and TRBJ2-3; D is uncertain. V was cut by 2 bases and J by 5 bases, with 8 bases left in between. From germline, CDR1 is MNHEY and CDR2 SVGAGI. CDR3 length: 13 amino acids. CDR3: CASSYGRIDTQYF. In DNA form, the CDR3 reads TGTGCCAGCAGTTACGGGCGCATAGATACGCAGTATTTT.

The gene calls are TRBV5-5 and TRBJ2-3; a possible D gene is TRBD2 (6 bases). CDR1 is SGHKS, CDR2 YYEKEE, per germline (reference sequence). The CDR3 has 15 residues. Trimming took 1 base from V and 4 from J, leaving 13 bases between them. This CDR3 reads CASSLWGVGADTQYF. The CDR3 DNA reads as TGTGCCAGCAGCTTGTGGGGGGTGGGCGCAGATACGCAGTATTTT.

The chain recombines TRBV13 with TRBJ2-1; TRBD2 aligns across 7 bases. This CDR3 has 16 residues. Germline values: CDR1 PRHDT, CDR2 FYEKMQ (reference sequence). The J segment lost 1 base and the V segment lost 4 bases, leaving 7 bases of the junction unmatched. CDR3 in amino acids: CASSSRIGRSYNEQFF. The CDR3 DNA is TGTGCCAGCAGCTCCCGGATCGGGAGGTCCTACAATGAGCAGTTCTTC.

The genes are TRBV5-1 and TRBJ2-1; TRBD1 aligns across 7 bases. Germline CDR1 reads SGHRS; CDR2 reads YFSETQ. V was pared by 3 bases and J by 1 base, with 10 bases of the junction left unmatched. This CDR3 comprises 17 residues. The CDR3 loop reads CASSWNYRGLSYNEQFF. In DNA, the CDR3 is TGCGCCAGCAGCTGGAACTATAGGGGGCTGTCCTACAATGAGCAGTTCTTC.

The chain links TRBV5-8 to TRBJ2-7; tentatively, D is TRBD2 (6 bases). This CDR3 is 18 amino acids long. V dropped 3 bases and J dropped 0 bases, with 22 bases sitting between them. Germline V gene sequence: CDR1 SGHTS, CDR2 YDEGEE. DNA for the CDR3: TGTGCCAGCAGCTCGTTCCCGGGGCTAGCGATGAGCTCCTACGAGCAGTACTTC. Its translation: CASSSFPGLAMSSYEQYF.

The chain combines TRBV7-9 with TRBJ1-4; possibly TRBD1 for D (6 bases). Germline lookup yields CDR1 SEHNR and CDR2 FQNEAQ (reference sequence). V gave up 4 bases and J gave up 5 bases, with 14 bases separating them. The CDR3 contains 15 residues. The DNA for the CDR3 is TGTGCCAGCAGCTCCAGACAGGAATTCAATGAAAAACTGTTTTTT. It encodes CASSSRQEFNEKLFF.

J is TRBJ1-5 and V is TRBV27; maybe TRBD1 (5 bases). The V gene's germline CDR1 is MNHEY and CDR2 SMNVEV (reference sequence). The CDR3 contains 12 residues. V was pared by 6 bases and J by 3 bases, with 6 bases between. In DNA, the CDR3 is TGTGCCAGCAGGGGGCCCAATCAGCCCCAGCATTTT. Translating it yields CASRGPNQPQHF.

The CDR3 reads CASSPGLAGNMGSYEQYF. CDR3 coding DNA: TGTGCCAGCAGCCCGGGACTAGCGGGAAACATGGGCTCCTACGAGCAGTACTTC. The chain uses TRBV27 and TRBJ2-7; TRBD2 matches at 13 bases. Looked up from germline, CDR1 is MNHEY and CDR2 is SMNVEV (reference sequence). This CDR3 is 18 amino acids long. V dropped 6 bases and J dropped 0; count of bases not matched to a gene: 11.

The count of this clone is one. The chain recombines TRBV10-3 with TRBJ1-3; tentative D call: TRBD1 (5 bases). This CDR3 region has 16 residues. The germline V gene encodes CDR1 ENHRY and CDR2 SYGVKD. Trimming pared 3 bases from V and 0 bases from J, leaving 12 bases between. The CDR3 bases are TGTGCCATCAGTGAAACAGGCACGCCCTCTGGAAACACCATATATTTT. It yields the protein CAISETGTPSGNTIYF.

The chain employs TRBV30 and TRBJ2-1, with 9 bases aligning to TRBD2. This CDR3 is 13 amino acids long. The V and J ends lost 0 bases and 8 bases, in that order; junction bases with no gene match: 2. Looked up from germline, CDR1 is GTSNPN and CDR2 is SVGIG (reference sequence). This CDR3 is CAWSVGTSYEQFF. The CDR3, as DNA: TGTGCCTGGAGTGTTGGGACTAGCTATGAGCAGTTCTTC.